The 17 T cell receptor beta chains given below trace back to one sample, sequenced in a study of T cells in Graves' hyperthyroidism and ophthalmopathy. Researchers took RNA transcripts and amplified the TCR beta CDR3 regions from them. The HTBI primer set served for first-round RT-PCR of the TCR CDR3. Via MiXCR, TCRdb re-called the multiplex PCR reads, giving one row per CDR3 protein. The sample lists about 270,000 distinct CDR3 sequences; 20% to 25% were seen once. Sequencing input: blood. All receptors come from a man aged 25-45 years with Graves' ophthalmopathy.

This clonotype was detected a few times. The chain uses TRBV6-1 and TRBJ1-2; TRBD1 matches at 7 bases. The length of the CDR3 is 16 residues. Trimming cost V 5 bases and J 4 bases; bases outside gene matches: 13. Germline values: CDR1 MNHNS, CDR2 SASEGT. The CDR3 DNA is TGTGCCAGCAGTACGGGACAGTCAAAGGGTTTCTATGGCTACACCTTC. It is translated as CASSTGQSKGFYGYTF.

The J gene is TRBJ2-7, the V gene TRBV6-1, with D tentatively TRBD2 (6 bases). Germline CDR1 is MNHNS and CDR2 is SASEGT. The CDR3 is 14 residues long. Trimming pared 1 base from V and 3 bases from J, leaving 10 bases between. This chain's CDR3 is CASSEVGEVYEQYF. CDR3 sequence (DNA): TGTGCCAGCAGTGAAGTTGGGGAGGTCTACGAGCAGTACTTC.

Many counts were recorded for this clonotype. The rearrangement uses TRBV3-1 and TRBJ2-7; unclear D gene. With 1 base removed from V and 7 bases from J, the gap between germline ends came to 8 bases. CDR3 length equals 12 residues. From germline, CDR1 is LGHDT and CDR2 YNNKEL (reference sequence). The CDR3 coding sequence is TGTGCCAGCAGCCAAGGGCTGGGAGAGCAGTACTTC. Translated, it gives CASSQGLGEQYF.

The table lists this clonotype with a count of one. J is TRBJ2-1 and V is TRBV5-6, with 7 bases lining up with TRBD2. Trimming took 6 bases from V and 0 from J; bases not matched to a gene: 6. Looked up from germline, CDR1 is SGHDT and CDR2 is YYEEEE. The CDR3 runs 15 residues. CDR3 nucleotide sequence: TGTGCCAGCACCTTAAGCGGGGTCTCCTACAATGAGCAGTTCTTC. Its protein is CASTLSGVSYNEQFF.

This clonotype was counted at least ten times. V and J are TRBV9 and TRBJ2-1, with 11 bases fitting TRBD1. The V gene end was trimmed by 3 bases and the J gene end by 12 bases; junction bases not matched to a gene: 8. The CDR3 is 14 amino acids. The germline V gene encodes CDR1 SGDLS and CDR2 YYNGEE. CDR3 residues: CASSASGQGGMQFF. The CDR3 bases are TGTGCCAGCAGCGCTTCGGGACAGGGGGGGATGCAGTTCTTC.

This clonotype showed up many times. The V call is TRBV12-3 or TRBV12-4, the J call TRBJ2-3; D gene uncertain. This CDR3 region has 14 residues. V was cut by 3 bases and J by 5 bases, with 12 bases left in between. Here the CDR3 reads CASSFGGTGDTQYF. Here the CDR3 DNA reads TGTGCCAGCAGTTTTGGCGGAACGGGAGATACGCAGTATTTT.

This clonotype was seen many times. The genes are TRBV18 and TRBJ1-1, with 10 bases identical to TRBD1. The V and J ends lost 5 bases and 8 bases, in that order; junction bases with no gene match: 2. Germline values: CDR1 KGHSH, CDR2 LQKENI. The CDR3 length is 12 residues. This CDR3 is CASSAGQGEAFF. The DNA for the CDR3 is TGTGCCAGCTCAGCGGGACAGGGGGAAGCTTTCTTT. The full variable domain, in which reference TRBV18 and TRBJ1-1 provide the parts outside the CDR3, is NAGVMQNPRHLVRRRGQEARLRCSPMKGHSHVYWYRQLPEEGLKFMVYLQKENIIDESGMPKERFSAEFPKEGPSILRIQQVVRGDSAAYFCASSAGQGEAFFGQGTRLTVV.

This chain uses TRBV24-1 with TRBJ2-3, with 8 bases that match TRBD2. Germline CDR1 and CDR2: KGHDR and SFDVKD. This CDR3 has 17 amino acids. The trim removed 5 bases at V and 2 bases at J, leaving 11 bases unmatched. The CDR3 nucleotides are TGTGCCACCAGTGGTACGAGCGGGAGCTGGAACACAGATACGCAGTATTTT. This translates into CATSGTSGSWNTDTQYF.

This clonotype was picked up a small number of times. The rearrangement uses TRBV5-1 and TRBJ2-3; TRBD1 matches at 7 bases. Germline V lookup: CDR1 SGHRS, CDR2 YFSETQ. The V gene end was trimmed by 3 bases and the J gene end by 4 bases; junction bases not matched to a gene: 11. This CDR3 has 16 residues. CDR3 region: CASSSQLQGRADTQYF. Written as DNA, the CDR3 is TGCGCCAGCAGCTCCCAGCTACAGGGGCGGGCAGATACGCAGTATTTT. Combining the CDR3 with reference TRBV5-1 and TRBJ2-3 gives the whole variable domain KAGVTQTPRYLIKTRGQQVTLSCSPISGHRSVSWYQQTPGQGLQFLFEYFSETQRNKGNFPGRFSGRQFSNSRSEMNVSTLELGDSALYLCASSSQLQGRADTQYFGPGTRLTVL.

The chain combines TRBV20-1 with TRBJ2-1; TRBD2 matches 13 bases. The CDR3 contains 15 residues. Germline CDR1 DFQATT, CDR2 SNEGSKA (reference sequence). Losses at the gene ends were 5 bases for V and 6 bases for J; bases not matched to a gene: 7. CDR3 DNA: TGCAGTGCTCGCCCCGGGACTAGCGGGACCAATGAGCAGTTCTTC. Protein product: CSARPGTSGTNEQFF.

The chain carries TRBV15 and TRBJ2-7; D possibly corresponds to TRBD2 (7 bases). The CDR3 is 16 residues long. Trimming removed 7 bases from V and 3 bases from J, with 22 bases in between. Per the germline V gene, CDR1 is LNHNV and CDR2 is YYDKDF (reference sequence). The CDR3 DNA follows: TGTGCCACCACTCCGGTGGGGGGGCGATTCCTCTACGAGCAGTACTTC. Its protein is CATTPVGGRFLYEQYF.

This clonotype was observed at least ten times. J is TRBJ2-7 and V is TRBV5-1; 8 bases align to TRBD2. CDR3 length equals 14 residues. The V gene end was trimmed by 4 bases and the J gene end by 4 bases; junction bases not matched to a gene: 7. Germline values: CDR1 SGHRS, CDR2 YFSETQ. In nucleotides, the CDR3 is TGCGCCAGCAGCCCGAGCGGGAGCGGATACGAGCAGTACTTC. Amino acid sequence: CASSPSGSGYEQYF.

This clonotype was counted ten times or more. The chain joins TRBV11-3 to TRBJ2-7, with 11 bases lining up with TRBD2. The CDR3 totals 16 residues. Germline V gives CDR1 SGHNT, CDR2 YENEEA. V was pared by 4 bases and J by 3 bases, with 8 bases of the junction left unmatched. The CDR3 DNA reads TGTGCCAGCAGCTCAGGACTAGCGGGCACGAACTACGAGCAGTACTTC. Amino acids: CASSSGLAGTNYEQYF.

In this sample, this clonotype turned up many times. The V call is TRBV11-1, the J call TRBJ1-2; 8 bases fit TRBD1. Germline assignment: CDR1 SGHAT and CDR2 FQDESV (reference sequence). The CDR3 spans 14 residues. The ends lost 5 bases at V and 8 bases at J; junction bases unmatched: 10. The DNA for the CDR3 is TGTGCCAGCAGCCTCCGACAGGGGCCGGGAGGCTACACCTTC. Residues: CASSLRQGPGGYTF.

This clonotype came up a few times. J is TRBJ1-3 and V is TRBV2; D not certain. The CDR3 length is 11 residues. Germline V gives CDR1 SNHLY, CDR2 FYNNEI. Trimming left V 7 bases short and J 4 bases short, with 5 bases between. CDR3 nucleotide sequence: TGTGCCAGCAAAATGGGAAACACCATATATTTT. Amino acid sequence: CASKMGNTIYF.

This clonotype was picked up many times. The V gene is TRBV10-3, the J gene TRBJ2-5; 10 bases map to TRBD1. Germline V CDR1 and CDR2: ENHRY, SYGVKD. CDR3 length: 15 amino acids. After removal of 5 bases from V and 6 bases from J, the junction contained 9 bases not matched to a gene. The CDR3 spells CAISSTGTGEKTQYF. In DNA, the CDR3 is TGTGCCATCAGTTCCACCGGGACAGGGGAAAAGACCCAGTACTTC.

This clonotype has ten or more counts. The chain carries TRBV6-1 and TRBJ1-4, with a tentative D call TRBD1 (5 bases). The CDR3 loop spans 14 amino acids. Trimming pared 7 bases from V and 7 bases from J, leaving 16 bases between. Germline values: CDR1 MNHNS, CDR2 SASEGT. The CDR3 protein is CASTARGKLEKLFF. Written as DNA, the CDR3 is TGTGCCAGCACGGCGAGGGGAAAGCTTGAAAAACTGTTTTTT.